Here is one TCR beta chain with its context. CDR1 and CDR2 from the germline V gene are MNHEY and SVGAGI. The CDR3 is made up of 13 amino acids. Trimming at V came to 0 bases and at J to 13 bases, leaving 7 bases not matched to a gene. The sample originates from a study of blood T cell repertoires in COVID-19. Whole-study context: Acute-phase and convalescent COVID-19 samples originated in the United States, Italy and Spain. Sample material is recorded as cDNA or gDNA derived from T cells, B-cell-depleted T cells, or PBMCs.

The authors' processing: Amplification with reference gene primers provided the estimates of nucleated cell counts. Using immunoSEQ multiplex PCR, the repertoire was profiled, and TCRdb retains in-frame clones only, with some absent. The V and J calls and the clone size are those of that table, but D and trimming were determined from the DNA. The data contain hundreds of thousands of clones, roughly 90% of them singletons. The chain links TRBV6-5 to TRBJ2-3, with TRBD2 matching 7 bases. The clonotype comes from a woman aged 25 to 39 with active or convalescent COVID-19. What was sequenced was peripheral blood. In nucleotides, the CDR3 is TGTGCCAGCAGTTACTCCTGGACTAGTAATAAGTATTTT. This codes for CASSYSWTSNKYF.